One T cell receptor beta chain is described in this entry. Germline V gene lookup returns CDR1 LNHDA and CDR2 SQIVND (reference sequence). Trimming cost V 3 bases and J 0 bases, with 8 bases left between them. There are 14 residues in the CDR3. The table came from immunoSEQ multiplex PCR; TCRdb's copy has only in-frame clones and leaves some out. Of some 120,000 clones listed, about nine tenths are singletons. These data belong to a study of T cell responses to AZD1222 COVID-19 vaccine. The receptor comes from an adult in good health. The J gene is TRBJ1-1, the V gene TRBV19; D is unresolved. Sequencing used peripheral blood, obtained on day 0 of AZD1222 vaccination. DNA of the CDR3: TGTGCCAGTAGTATGCCGGGGTTGAACACTGAAGCTTTCTTT. Translated, it gives CASSMPGLNTEAFF.